These 7 T cell receptor beta chains were sequenced from one sample in a study of blood T cell repertoires in COVID-19. Assay: immunoSEQ multiplex PCR; the TCRdb copy retains only in-frame clones and omits some. Of roughly 27,000 clones listed, 89% are singletons. Sequencing was carried out using peripheral blood. The receptors here all came from a human donor in a cohort sampled during active COVID-19.

Concerning this clone itself: The same CDR3 arises from other DNA sequences in this sample as well. The chain employs TRBV9 and TRBJ2-7; 9 nucleotides agree with TRBD1. The CDR3 consists of 14 residues. Trimming cost V 0 bases and J 2 bases; bases outside gene matches: 0. Germline values: CDR1 SGDLS, CDR2 YYNGEE. As DNA, the CDR3 is TGTGCCAGCAGCGTAGGGACAGGGGCCTACGAGCAGTACTTC. Its protein product is CASSVGTGAYEQYF. The full variable domain, with the rest looked up from reference TRBV9 and TRBJ2-7, is DSGVTQTPKHLITATGQRVTLRCSPRSGDLSVYWYQQSLDQGLQFLIQYYNGEERAKGNILERFSAQQFPDLHSELNLSSLELGDSALYFCASSVGTGAYEQYFGPGTRLTVT.

V and J are TRBV10-3 and TRBJ1-2, with 12 bases aligning to TRBD1. CDR1 is ENHRY and CDR2 is SYGVKD in the germline V gene. The ends lost 6 bases at V and 6 bases at J; junction bases unmatched: 8. The CDR3 spans 15 residues. The CDR3 is CAISPGQGAINGYTF. The DNA of the CDR3 is TGTGCCATCAGCCCGGGACAGGGGGCGATAAATGGCTACACCTTC.

The V gene is TRBV9, the J gene TRBJ2-1, with TRBD2 matching 10 bases. CDR1 is SGDLS, CDR2 YYNGEE, per germline. The J segment lost 4 bases and the V segment lost 4 bases, leaving 11 bases of the junction unmatched. CDR3 length: 17 residues. The CDR3 sequence: CASSFSLTSGVYNEQFF. The CDR3 DNA is TGTGCCAGCAGCTTTTCACTTACTAGCGGGGTTTACAATGAGCAGTTCTTC.

The chain combines TRBV28 with TRBJ2-7, with unresolved D. The CDR3 has 15 amino acids. Trimming stripped 8 bases from V and 3 bases from J, with 20 bases between. CDR1 is MDHEN and CDR2 is SYDVKM in the germline V gene. CDR3 protein: CASQSPPNRFYEQYF. The CDR3 nucleotides read TGTGCCAGCCAATCCCCCCCAAACAGATTCTACGAGCAGTACTTC.

The rearrangement uses TRBV5-1 and TRBJ1-1; 7 bases agree with TRBD1. Looked up from germline, CDR1 is SGHRS and CDR2 is YFSETQ. This CDR3 contains 15 residues. The V segment lost 2 bases and the J segment 11 bases; nucleotides outside the gene matches: 15. CDR3 sequence reads: CASSFSALSKGAAFF. CDR3 nucleotides: TGCGCCAGCAGCTTTTCGGCTTTGTCGAAGGGGGCGGCTTTCTTT.

The rearrangement links TRBV2 to TRBJ1-1; 7 bases line up with TRBD1. Trimming cost V 7 bases and J 1 base; bases outside gene matches: 6. Germline values: CDR1 SNHLY, CDR2 FYNNEI. CDR3 length equals 14 residues. The CDR3 loop is CASTRTGRNTEAFF. CDR3 nucleotide sequence: TGTGCCAGCACGAGGACAGGAAGGAACACTGAAGCTTTCTTT.

This sequence joins TRBV7-2 and TRBJ1-6; TRBD1 agrees at 8 bases. This CDR3 comprises 18 residues. CDR1 and CDR2 from the germline V gene are SGHTA and FQGNSA. V dropped 1 base and J dropped 7; count of bases not matched to a gene: 12. This CDR3 is CASSLGRTGTGMNSPLHF. The CDR3 bases are TGTGCCAGCAGCTTAGGGAGGACCGGGACAGGAATGAATTCACCCCTCCACTTT.